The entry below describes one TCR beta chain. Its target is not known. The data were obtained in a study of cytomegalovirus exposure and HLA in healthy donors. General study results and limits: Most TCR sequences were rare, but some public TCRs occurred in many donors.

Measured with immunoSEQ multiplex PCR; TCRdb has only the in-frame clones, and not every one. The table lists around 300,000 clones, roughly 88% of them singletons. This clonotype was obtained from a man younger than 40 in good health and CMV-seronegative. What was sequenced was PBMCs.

The CDR3, as DNA: TGTGCCAGCAGCTCACCCGGGGGGCCCTACGAGCAGTACTTC. Its protein is CASSSPGGPYEQYF. This chain joins TRBV7-9 and TRBJ2-7, with a weak D call TRBD2 (7 bases). CDR3 length: 14 amino acids. Germline CDR1 reads SEHNR; CDR2 reads FQNEAQ (reference sequence). Trimming cost V 4 bases and J 2 bases, with 12 bases left between them.